The clone carrying this T cell receptor (beta chain) has a handful of counts. Its antigen is not known. This entry is derived from a study of T-cell memory formation after mild COVID-19. Study conclusions and caveats: Researchers could not confirm that second-wave clones peaking on day 37 targeted SARS-CoV-2. Later expanders leaned toward CD4+, whereas clones contracting from day 15 to 85 were balanced CD4/CD8.

TCRdb passed the 5' RACE reads through MiXCR, listing each CDR3 protein once. The data contain roughly 300,000 distinct CDR3 sequences, around 15% of them singletons. CDR3 length equals 15 residues. V gave up 0 bases and J gave up 5 bases, with 11 bases separating them. Germline CDR1 is ENHRY and CDR2 is SYGVKD. The source of this sequence is a man aged 18 to 30 who had mild COVID-19 (a few samples of this study predate the infection). Cell type and time point are not known. This chain uses TRBV10-3 with TRBJ1-5, with D unresolved. Sequences were obtained from PBMCs or a T cell subset sorted from them (not recorded which). CDR3 coding DNA: TGTGCCATCAGTGAGTCGGGAAAGGGATATCAGCCCCAGCATTTT. As protein: CAISESGKGYQPQHF.